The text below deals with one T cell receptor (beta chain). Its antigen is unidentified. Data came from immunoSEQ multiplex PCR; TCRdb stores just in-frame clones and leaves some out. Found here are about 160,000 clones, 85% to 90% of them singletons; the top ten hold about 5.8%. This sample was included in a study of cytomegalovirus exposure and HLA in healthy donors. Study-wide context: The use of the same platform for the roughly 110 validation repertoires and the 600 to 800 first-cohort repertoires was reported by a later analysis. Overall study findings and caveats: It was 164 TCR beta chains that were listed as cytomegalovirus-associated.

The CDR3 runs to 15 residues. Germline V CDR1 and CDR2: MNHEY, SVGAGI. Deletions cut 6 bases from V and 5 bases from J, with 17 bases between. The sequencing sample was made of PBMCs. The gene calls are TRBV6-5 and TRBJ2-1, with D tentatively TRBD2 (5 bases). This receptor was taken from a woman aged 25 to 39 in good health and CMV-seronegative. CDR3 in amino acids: CASRLRLGGDNEQFF. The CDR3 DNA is TGTGCCAGCAGACTCCGGCTAGGAGGTGACAATGAGCAGTTCTTC.